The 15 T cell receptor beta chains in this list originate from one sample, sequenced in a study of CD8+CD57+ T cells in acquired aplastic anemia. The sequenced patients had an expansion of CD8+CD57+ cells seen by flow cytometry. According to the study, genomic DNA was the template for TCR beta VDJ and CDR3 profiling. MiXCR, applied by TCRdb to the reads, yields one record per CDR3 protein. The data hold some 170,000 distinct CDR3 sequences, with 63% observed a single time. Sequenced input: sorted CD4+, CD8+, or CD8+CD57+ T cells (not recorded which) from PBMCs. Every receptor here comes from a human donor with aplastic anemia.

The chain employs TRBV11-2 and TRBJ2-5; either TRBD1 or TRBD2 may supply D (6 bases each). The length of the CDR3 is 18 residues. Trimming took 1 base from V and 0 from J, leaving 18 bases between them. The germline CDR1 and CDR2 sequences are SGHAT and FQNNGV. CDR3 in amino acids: CASSLGRGALLYQETQYF. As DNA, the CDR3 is TGTGCCAGCAGCTTAGGTAGGGGGGCCCTTTTGTACCAAGAGACCCAGTACTTC.

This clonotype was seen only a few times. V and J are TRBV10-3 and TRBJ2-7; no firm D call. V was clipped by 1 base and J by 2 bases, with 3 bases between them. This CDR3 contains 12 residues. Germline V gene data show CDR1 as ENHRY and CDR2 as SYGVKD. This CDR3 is CAISEFPYEQYF. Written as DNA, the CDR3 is TGTGCCATCAGTGAGTTCCCCTACGAGCAGTACTTC.

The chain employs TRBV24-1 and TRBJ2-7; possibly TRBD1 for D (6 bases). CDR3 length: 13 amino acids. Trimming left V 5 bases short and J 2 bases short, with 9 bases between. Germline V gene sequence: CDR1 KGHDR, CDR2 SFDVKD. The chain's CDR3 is CATSVRGTYEQYF. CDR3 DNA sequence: TGTGCCACCAGTGTCAGGGGAACCTACGAGCAGTACTTC.

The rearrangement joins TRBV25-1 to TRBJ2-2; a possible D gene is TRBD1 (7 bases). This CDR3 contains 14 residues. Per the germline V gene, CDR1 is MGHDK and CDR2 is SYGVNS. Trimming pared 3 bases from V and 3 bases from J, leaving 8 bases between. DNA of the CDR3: TGTGCCAGCAGTGACAGGGGGGACACCGGGGAGCTGTTTTTT. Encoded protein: CASSDRGDTGELFF.

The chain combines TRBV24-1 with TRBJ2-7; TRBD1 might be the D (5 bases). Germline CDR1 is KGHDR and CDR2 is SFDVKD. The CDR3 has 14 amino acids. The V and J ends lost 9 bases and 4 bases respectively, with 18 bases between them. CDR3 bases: TGTGCCACCGGCCCCAAGGGGCACCCGTACGAGCAGTACTTC. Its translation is CATGPKGHPYEQYF.

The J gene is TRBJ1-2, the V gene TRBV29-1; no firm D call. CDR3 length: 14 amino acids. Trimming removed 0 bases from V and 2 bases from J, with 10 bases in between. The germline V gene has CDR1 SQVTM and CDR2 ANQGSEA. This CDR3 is CSVEDRVGNYGYTF. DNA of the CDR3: TGCAGCGTTGAAGATCGGGTAGGGAACTATGGCTACACCTTC.

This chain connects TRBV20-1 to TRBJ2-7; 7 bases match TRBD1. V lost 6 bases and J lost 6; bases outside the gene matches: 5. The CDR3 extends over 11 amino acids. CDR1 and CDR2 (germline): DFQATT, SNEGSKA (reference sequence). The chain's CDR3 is CSAQRQGEQYF. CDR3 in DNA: TGCAGTGCCCAACGACAGGGCGAGCAGTACTTC.

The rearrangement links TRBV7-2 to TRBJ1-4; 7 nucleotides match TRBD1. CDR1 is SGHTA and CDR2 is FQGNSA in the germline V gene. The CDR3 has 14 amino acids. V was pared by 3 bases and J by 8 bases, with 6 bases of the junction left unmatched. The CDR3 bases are TGTGCCAGCAGCTTGGGGACAGCAGGAGAAAAACTGTTTTTT. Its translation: CASSLGTAGEKLFF.

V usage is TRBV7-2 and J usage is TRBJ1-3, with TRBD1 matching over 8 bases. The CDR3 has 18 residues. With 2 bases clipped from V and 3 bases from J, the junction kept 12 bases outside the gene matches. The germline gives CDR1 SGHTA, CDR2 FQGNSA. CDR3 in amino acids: CASSLTAGGAGYGNTIYF. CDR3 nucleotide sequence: TGTGCCAGCAGCTTAACGGCAGGGGGCGCAGGCTATGGAAACACCATATATTTT. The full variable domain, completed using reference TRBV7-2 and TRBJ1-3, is GAGVSQSPSNKVTEKGKDVELRCDPISGHTALYWYRQSLGQGLEFLIYFQGNSAPDKSGLPSDRFSAERTGGSVSTLTIQRTQQEDSAVYLCASSLTAGGAGYGNTIYFGEGSWLTVV.

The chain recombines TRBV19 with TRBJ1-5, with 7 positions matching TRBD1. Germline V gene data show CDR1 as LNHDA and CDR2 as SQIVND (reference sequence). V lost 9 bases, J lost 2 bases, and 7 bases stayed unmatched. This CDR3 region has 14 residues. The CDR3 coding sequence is TGTGCCAGCGACAGGGCTCGTGGCAATCAGCCCCAGCATTTT. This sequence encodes CASDRARGNQPQHF. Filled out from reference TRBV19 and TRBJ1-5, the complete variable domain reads DGGITQSPKYLFRKEGQNVTLSCEQNLNHDAMYWYRQDPGQGLRLIYYSQIVNDFQKGDIAEGYSVSREKKESFPLTVTSAQKNPTAFYLCASDRARGNQPQHFGDGTRLSIL.

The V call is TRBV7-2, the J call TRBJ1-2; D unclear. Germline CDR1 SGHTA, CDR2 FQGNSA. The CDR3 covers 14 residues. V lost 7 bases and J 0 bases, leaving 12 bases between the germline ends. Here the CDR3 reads CASTNSPANYGYTF. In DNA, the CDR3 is TGTGCCAGCACTAACAGCCCCGCTAACTATGGCTACACCTTC.

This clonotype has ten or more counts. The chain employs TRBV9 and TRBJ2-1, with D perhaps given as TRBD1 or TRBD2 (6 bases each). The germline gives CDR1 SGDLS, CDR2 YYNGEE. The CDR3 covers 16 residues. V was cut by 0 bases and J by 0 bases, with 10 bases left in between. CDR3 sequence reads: CASSVEGGNSYNEQFF. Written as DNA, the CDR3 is TGTGCCAGCAGCGTAGAGGGGGGTAACTCCTACAATGAGCAGTTCTTC.

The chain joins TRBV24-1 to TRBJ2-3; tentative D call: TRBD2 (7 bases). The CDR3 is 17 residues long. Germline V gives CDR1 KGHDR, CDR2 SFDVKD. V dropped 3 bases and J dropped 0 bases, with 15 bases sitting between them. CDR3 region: CATSDGGLAASTDTQYF. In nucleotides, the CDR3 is TGTGCCACCAGTGATGGGGGCCTAGCGGCTAGCACAGATACGCAGTATTTT.

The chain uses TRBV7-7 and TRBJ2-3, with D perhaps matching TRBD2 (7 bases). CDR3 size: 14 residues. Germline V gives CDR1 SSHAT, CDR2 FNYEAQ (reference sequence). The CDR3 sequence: CASSGGGEGYTQYF. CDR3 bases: TGTGCTAGCTCGGGGGGCGGTGAGGGCTATACGCAGTATTTT. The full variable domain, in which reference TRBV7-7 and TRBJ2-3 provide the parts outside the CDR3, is GAGVSQSPRYKVTKRGQDVTLRCDPISSHATLYWYQQALGQGPEFLTYFNYEAQPDKSGLPSDRFSAERPEGSISTLTIQRTEQRDSAMYRCASSGGGEGYTQYFGPGTRLTVL.

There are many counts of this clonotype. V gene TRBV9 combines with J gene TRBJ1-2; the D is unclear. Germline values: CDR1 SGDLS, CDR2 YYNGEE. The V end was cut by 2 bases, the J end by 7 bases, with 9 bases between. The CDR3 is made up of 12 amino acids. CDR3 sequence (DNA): TGTGCCAGCAGCGTCTCTACGGGTGGCTACACCTTC. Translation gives CASSVSTGGYTF.